The next 6 T cell receptor beta chains were all read from a single sample in a study of blood T cell repertoires in COVID-19 (TCRdb year 2020). Library method: the immunoSEQ multiplex PCR assay. TCRdb obtained this table from immuneACCESS and retained in-frame rearrangements with V and J assigned. These tables miss some clones; where compared with another copy, unresolved V genes account for less than half of the shortfall, and the remainder is unexplained. The sample contains 350,000 to 500,000 clones, around nine tenths of them found a single time. 0.65% to 1% of the sample goes to the ten largest clones. Sequences were obtained from peripheral blood. The receptors shown here come from a man aged 18 to 30 with COVID-19, enrolled during active disease.

The chain uses TRBV19 and TRBJ2-2; TRBD1 matches 9 bases. Trimming took 3 bases from V and 6 from J; bases not matched to a gene: 8. Germline V gene data show CDR1 as LNHDA and CDR2 as SQIVND (reference sequence). This CDR3 is built from 16 residues. The CDR3 region is CASSIAQGATAGELFF. The CDR3 coding sequence is TGTGCCAGTAGTATTGCACAGGGGGCGACGGCCGGGGAGCTGTTTTTT.

This chain uses TRBV5-4 with TRBJ1-3; the D gene is possibly TRBD1 (5 bases). CDR3 length: 14 residues. Germline values: CDR1 SGHNT, CDR2 YYREEE (reference sequence). The V and J ends lost 7 bases and 4 bases respectively, with 15 bases between them. CDR3 sequence (DNA): TGTGCCAGCGGGATTAAGGGGCACGGAAACACCATATATTTT. Residues: CASGIKGHGNTIYF.

J is TRBJ2-3 and V is TRBV6-5; 7 positions match TRBD2. In germline, CDR1 is MNHEY, CDR2 SVGAGI. The CDR3 covers 12 residues. V lost 7 bases and J lost 9; bases outside the gene matches: 7. The chain's CDR3 is CASTGGTTTQYF. The CDR3 DNA sequence: TGTGCCAGCACTGGGGGGACTACAACGCAGTATTTT.

This sequence joins TRBV29-1 and TRBJ1-2; 8 bases align to TRBD1. The CDR3 is 14 amino acids. Germline V gives CDR1 SQVTM, CDR2 ANQGSEA. V lost 6 bases, J lost 4 bases, and 10 bases stayed unmatched. The CDR3 loop is CSVQETGAGYGYTF. In DNA, the CDR3 is TGCAGCGTCCAAGAGACAGGGGCTGGCTATGGCTACACCTTC.

The chain recombines TRBV6-5 with TRBJ2-7, with 9 positions matching TRBD2. The CDR3 consists of 13 residues. J lost 4 bases, V lost 7 bases, and 5 bases had no gene match. Germline lookup yields CDR1 MNHEY and CDR2 SVGAGI. In nucleotides, the CDR3 is TGTGCCAGCAAGGCTAGCGGGGTTTACGAGCAGTACTTC. Residues: CASKASGVYEQYF.

CDR3 in amino acids: CASSSTPSGLNTGELFF. The CDR3 DNA is TGTGCCAGCAGCTCTACGCCTAGCGGACTTAACACCGGGGAGCTGTTTTTT. The gene calls are TRBV11-3 and TRBJ2-2, with 7 positions matching TRBD2. The J segment lost 2 bases and the V segment lost 4 bases, leaving 10 bases of the junction unmatched. The CDR3 spans 17 residues. Germline CDR1 and CDR2: SGHNT and YENEEA. Full variable domain (rest looked up from reference TRBV11-3 and TRBJ2-2): EAGVVQSPRYKIIEKKQPVAFWCNPISGHNTLYWYLQNLGQGPELLIRYENEEAVDDSQLPKDRFSAERLKGVDSTLKIQPAELGDSAVYLCASSSTPSGLNTGELFFGEGSRLTVL.